A selection of T cell receptor beta chains follows, all from one sample in a study of technical replicates of blood from a handful of donors. Produced via immunoSEQ multiplex PCR; TCRdb's table is partial and in-frame only. The sample includes under 90,000 clones, 96% seen only once; the top ten take 0.2%. Material: T cells isolated from PBMCs. The receptor set was obtained from a human donor in good health. Both conserved end residues are part of each CDR3. A D gene is named only where the DNA matches it firmly. The size entry is marked missing in some rows and otherwise reads once, few, many or a size class.

D gene	V gene	J gene	clone size	CDR3 protein	CDR3 DNA
TRBD1	TRBV6-5	TRBJ1-4	.	CASSYEAGGYEKLFF	TGTGCCAGCAGTTACGAGGCAGGGGGCTATGAAAAACTGTTTTTT
.	TRBV6-6	TRBJ2-7	.	CASGRMNDGHEQYF	TGTGCCAGCGGGAGGATGAATGATGGCCACGAGCAGTACTTC
.	TRBV28	TRBJ2-2	.	CASSMRRVYTGELFF	TGTGCCAGCAGTATGAGGAGGGTTTACACCGGGGAGCTGTTTTTT
TRBD2	TRBV4-1	TRBJ2-6	.	CASSQELAASSGANVLTF	TGCGCCAGCAGCCAAGAACTAGCGGCGAGCTCTGGGGCCAACGTCCTGACTTTC
TRBD1	TRBV28	TRBJ2-7	.	CASSPRTGDYEQYF	TGTGCCAGCAGTCCCCGGACAGGGGACTACGAGCAGTACTTC
.	TRBV5-1	TRBJ2-3	.	CASSLQGGTDTQYF	TGCGCCAGCAGCTTACAAGGGGGCACAGATACGCAGTATTTT
.	TRBV19	TRBJ1-5	.	CATSWAVGNQPQHF	TGTGCCACCTCATGGGCCGTGGGCAATCAGCCCCAGCATTTT
.	TRBV9	TRBJ1-6	.	CASSPGWGSTLHF	TGTGCCAGCAGCCCAGGGTGGGGAAGCACCCTCCACTTT
.	TRBV9	TRBJ2-7	.	CASSVGFGSYEQYF	TGTGCCAGCAGCGTAGGCTTCGGCTCCTACGAGCAGTACTTC
.	TRBV6-1	TRBJ1-2	few	CASSEMTGANYGYTF	TGTGCCAGCAGTGAAATGACGGGAGCTAACTATGGCTACACCTTC
TRBD1	TRBV5-1	TRBJ1-1	.	CASSGGTGSGTEAFF	TGCGCCAGCAGCGGGGGGACAGGGTCGGGGACTGAAGCTTTCTTT
TRBD2	TRBV6-1	TRBJ2-1	.	CASSEGRAGEYNEQFF	TGTGCCAGCAGTGAAGGGCGAGCGGGAGAGTACAATGAGCAGTTCTTC
TRBD1	TRBV10-2	TRBJ1-1	.	CASMDRGTEAFF	TGCGCCAGCATGGACAGGGGCACTGAAGCTTTCTTT
.	TRBV19	TRBJ1-6	.	CASTHGWQYNSPLHF	TGTGCCAGTACCCACGGGTGGCAGTATAATTCACCCCTCCACTTT
TRBD2	TRBV5-4	TRBJ2-5	.	CASSLVLAGGQETQYF	TGTGCCAGCAGCTTGGTGCTAGCGGGGGGGCAAGAGACCCAGTACTTC
.	TRBV27	TRBJ2-7	.	CASSFYLQGSYEQYF	TGTGCCAGCAGTTTTTACCTTCAGGGTTCCTACGAGCAGTACTTC
TRBD2	TRBV5-1	TRBJ2-7	.	CASSLDGRLAGGRAEQYF	TGCGCCAGCAGCTTGGACGGGAGGCTAGCGGGAGGGCGAGCCGAGCAGTACTTC
TRBD2	TRBV7-9	TRBJ2-5	.	CASSLGTGGRLEETQYF	TGTGCCAGCAGCCTTGGGACGGGGGGGCGTTTAGAAGAGACCCAGTACTTC
TRBD1	TRBV4-1	TRBJ2-2	.	CASSQFAGTANTGELFF	TGCGCCAGCAGCCAATTCGCCGGGACAGCGAACACCGGGGAGCTGTTTTTT
TRBD1	TRBV30	TRBJ2-1	.	CAWGGQGAYEQFF	TGTGCCTGGGGGGGGCAGGGGGCGTACGAGCAGTTCTTC
TRBD2	TRBV6-6	TRBJ2-7	.	CASSYPRLAGRYEQYF	TGTGCCAGCAGTTACCCTCGCCTAGCGGGACGCTACGAGCAGTACTTC
TRBD1	TRBV7-9	TRBJ1-5	.	CASSYTGASNQPQHF	TGTGCCAGCAGTTATACAGGGGCAAGCAATCAGCCCCAGCATTTT
.	TRBV5-1	TRBJ2-3	.	CASARADTQYF	TGCGCCAGCGCCCGAGCGGATACGCAGTATTTT
TRBD2	TRBV10-3	TRBJ2-7	.	CAISDRLAGGINEQYF	TGTGCCATCAGTGATAGACTAGCGGGAGGCATCAACGAGCAGTACTTC
TRBD1	TRBV28	TRBJ2-1	.	CASSLGQGQFF	TGTGCCAGCAGCCTCGGACAGGGTCAGTTCTTC
.	TRBV30	TRBJ1-4	.	CAWSRRDGEKLFF	TGTGCCTGGAGCCGACGGGATGGTGAAAAACTGTTTTTT
.	TRBV10-3	TRBJ1-4	.	CATGDSEDEKLFF	TGTGCCACCGGGGACTCGGAGGACGAAAAACTGTTTTTT
TRBD2	TRBV7-9	TRBJ2-1	.	CASSPLAGSYNEQFF	TGTGCCAGCAGTCCTCTAGCGGGATCCTACAATGAGCAGTTCTTC
.	TRBV9	TRBJ2-3	few	CASSGRNTQYF	TGTGCCAGCAGCGGTAGAAATACGCAGTATTTT
TRBD1	TRBV5-4	TRBJ1-1	.	CASSLGTGGFTEAFF	TGTGCCAGCAGCTTGGGGACAGGGGGGTTCACTGAAGCTTTCTTT
TRBD1	TRBV7-7	TRBJ2-1	once	CASSPGQGSNEQFF	TGTGCCAGCAGCCCCGGACAGGGGAGCAATGAGCAGTTCTTC
TRBD2	TRBV6-1	TRBJ2-3	.	CASSAGLAGPTDTQYF	TGTGCCAGCAGTGCGGGACTAGCGGGGCCCACAGATACGCAGTATTTT
TRBD1	TRBV4-1	TRBJ2-1	.	CASSQEWDRGYNEQFF	TGCGCCAGCAGCCAAGAGTGGGACAGGGGGTACAATGAGCAGTTCTTC
.	TRBV11-3	TRBJ2-7	.	CASSLEAHEQYF	TGTGCCAGCAGCCTAGAAGCCCACGAGCAGTACTTC
.	TRBV6-6	TRBJ2-7	.	CAAGADGYEQYF	TGTGCCGCTGGTGCGGATGGGTACGAGCAGTACTTC
TRBD2	TRBV6-5	TRBJ2-7	.	CASTPGGIVYEQYF	TGTGCCAGCACCCCGGGGGGTATAGTCTACGAGCAGTACTTC
.	TRBV18	TRBJ2-7	.	CASSPPTVSYEQYF	TGTGCCAGCTCACCACCGACAGTCTCCTACGAGCAGTACTTC
.	TRBV6-1	TRBJ2-7	once	CASSAEPGAYEQYF	TGTGCCAGCTCGGCAGAGCCGGGAGCGTACGAGCAGTACTTC
.	TRBV5-8	TRBJ1-2	.	CASSFLTDANYGYTF	TGTGCCAGCAGCTTTTTGACAGACGCTAACTATGGCTACACCTTC
TRBD1	TRBV7-9	TRBJ2-2	.	CASSHRDSTNTGELFF	TGTGCCAGCAGCCACCGGGACAGCACGAACACCGGGGAGCTGTTTTTT
.	TRBV11-3	TRBJ2-1	.	CASSEEGAPYNEQFF	TGTGCCAGCTCTGAGGAGGGTGCGCCCTACAATGAGCAGTTCTTC
.	TRBV10-3	TRBJ2-2	.	CAISYGQGGTGELFF	TGTGCCATCAGCTATGGACAGGGAGGGACCGGGGAGCTGTTTTTT
.	TRBV28	TRBJ2-1	.	CAISQGRLDEQFF	TGTGCCATATCCCAGGGTCGATTGGATGAGCAGTTCTTC
.	TRBV6-5	TRBJ1-1	.	CASSFGRGGEAFF	TGTGCCAGCAGTTTTGGTAGGGGCGGTGAAGCTTTCTTT
.	TRBV7-3	TRBJ2-2	.	CASSPRERDTGELFF	TGTGCCAGCAGCCCTCGAGAGCGGGACACCGGGGAGCTGTTTTTT
.	TRBV11-1	TRBJ2-4	.	CASSLSPSDSSWKNIQYF	TGTGCCAGCAGCTTGTCGCCTAGCGACTCATCCTGGAAAAACATTCAGTACTTC
TRBD1	TRBV29-1	TRBJ2-7	.	CSVGDRDLSEQYF	TGCAGCGTTGGGGACAGGGACCTGAGCGAGCAGTACTTC
TRBD1	TRBV5-6	TRBJ2-3	once	CASSLRQGELTDTQYF	TGTGCCAGCAGCTTACGACAGGGGGAGTTAACAGATACGCAGTATTTT
.	TRBV5-4	TRBJ1-2	.	CASSLPSLYGYTF	TGTGCCAGCAGCTTGCCGAGTCTCTATGGCTACACCTTC
.	TRBV9	TRBJ1-1	.	CASRGGRWGRAFF	TGTGCCAGCAGGGGGGGACGGTGGGGCAGGGCTTTCTTT
.	TRBV27	TRBJ1-4	.	CASSSSTGGEKLFF	TGTGCCAGCAGTTCCTCGACAGGCGGTGAAAAACTGTTTTTT